The TCR beta chain under discussion was sequenced for a study of blood T cell repertoires in COVID-19. Turning to the study itself: PBMCs, B-cell-depleted T cells, or T cells provided the cDNA or gDNA that made up the material.

V was pared by 7 bases and J by 1 base, with 17 bases between. The CDR3 is 15 residues long. Looked up from germline, CDR1 is SGHNT and CDR2 is YYREEE (reference sequence). Per the original methods: Researchers report that nucleated cell counts were estimated from reference gene primer amplification. Libraries were prepared by immunoSEQ multiplex PCR; TCRdb keeps only in-frame clonotypes and omits some of them. V and J calls and clone size are those listed in that table; D and trimming were worked out from the DNA. The profile covers 100,000 to 150,000 clones, with about four fifths appearing a single time and 5.5% to 6% taken by the ten largest.

The chain recombines TRBV5-4 with TRBJ1-1; D might be TRBD1 (5 bases). The sequenced material came from peripheral blood. The TCR was taken from a man older than 75 with active or convalescent COVID-19. The CDR3 DNA reads as TGTGCCAGCCACCGATCGGGGGGTGCGAACACTGAAGCTTTCTTT. It specifies CASHRSGGANTEAFF.